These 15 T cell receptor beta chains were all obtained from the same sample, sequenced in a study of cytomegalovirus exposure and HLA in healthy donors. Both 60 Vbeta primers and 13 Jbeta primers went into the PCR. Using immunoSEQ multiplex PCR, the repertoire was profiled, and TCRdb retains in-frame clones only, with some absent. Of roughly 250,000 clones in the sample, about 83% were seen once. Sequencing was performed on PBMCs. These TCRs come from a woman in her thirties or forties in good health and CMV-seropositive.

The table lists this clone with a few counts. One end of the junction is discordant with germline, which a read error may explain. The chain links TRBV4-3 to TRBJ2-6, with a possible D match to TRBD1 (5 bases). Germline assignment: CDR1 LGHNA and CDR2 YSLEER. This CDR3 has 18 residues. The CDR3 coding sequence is TGCGCCAGCAGCCAAGATTTTGCGCCGCGCTCTGGGGCCAACGGCCTGACTTTC. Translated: CASSQDFAPRSGANGLTF.

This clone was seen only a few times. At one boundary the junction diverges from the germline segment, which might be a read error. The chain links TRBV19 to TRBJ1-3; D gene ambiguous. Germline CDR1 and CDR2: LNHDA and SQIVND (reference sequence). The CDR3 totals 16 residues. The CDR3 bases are TGTGCCAGTAGTACCCGACTGTTCTCGGCTGGGAACACCATATATTTT. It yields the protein CASSTRLFSAGNTIYF.

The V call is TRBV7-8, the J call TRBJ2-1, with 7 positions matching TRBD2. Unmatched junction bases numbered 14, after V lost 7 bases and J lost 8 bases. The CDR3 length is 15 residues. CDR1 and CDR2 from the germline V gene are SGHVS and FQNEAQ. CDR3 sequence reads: CASIIEAGVFDEQFF. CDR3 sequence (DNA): TGTGCCAGCATCATAGAGGCGGGAGTGTTTGATGAGCAGTTCTTC.

This chain's CDR3 is CASSEELAGEQYF. In DNA, the CDR3 is TGTGCCAGCAGTGAAGAACTAGCCGGCGAGCAGTACTTC. V usage is TRBV6-1 and J usage is TRBJ2-7; tentative D call: TRBD2 (6 bases). Germline lookup yields CDR1 MNHNS and CDR2 SASEGT. This CDR3 region has 13 residues. Trimming removed 1 base at V and 6 bases at J, with 10 bases between.

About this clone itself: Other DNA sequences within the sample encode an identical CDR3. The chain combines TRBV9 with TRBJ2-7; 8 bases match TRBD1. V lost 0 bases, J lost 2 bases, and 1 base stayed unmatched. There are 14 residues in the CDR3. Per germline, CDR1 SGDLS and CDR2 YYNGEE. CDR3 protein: CASSVGTGTYEQYF. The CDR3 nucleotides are TGTGCCAGCAGCGTAGGGACAGGGACCTACGAGCAGTACTTC.

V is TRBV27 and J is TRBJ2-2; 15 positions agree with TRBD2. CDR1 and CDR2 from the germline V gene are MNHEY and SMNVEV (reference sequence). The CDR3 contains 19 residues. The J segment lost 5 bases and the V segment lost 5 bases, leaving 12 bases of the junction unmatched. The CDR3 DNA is TGTGCCAGCAGTCGACCACCGGGACTAGCGGGAGGAAGGACCGGGGAGCTGTTTTTT. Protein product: CASSRPPGLAGGRTGELFF.

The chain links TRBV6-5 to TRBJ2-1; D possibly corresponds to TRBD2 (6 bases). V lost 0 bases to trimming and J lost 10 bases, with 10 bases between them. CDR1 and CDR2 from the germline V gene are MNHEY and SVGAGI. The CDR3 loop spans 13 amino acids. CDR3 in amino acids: CASSYSNSGEQFF. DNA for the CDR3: TGTGCCAGCAGTTACTCGAACAGCGGGGAGCAGTTCTTC.

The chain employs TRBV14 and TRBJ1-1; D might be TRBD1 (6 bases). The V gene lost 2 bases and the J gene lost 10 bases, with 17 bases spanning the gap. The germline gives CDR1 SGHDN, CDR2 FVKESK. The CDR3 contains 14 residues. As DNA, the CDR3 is TGTGCCAGCAGCCAACAGGGGCGCTTGGTTGGAGCTTTCTTT. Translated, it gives CASSQQGRLVGAFF.

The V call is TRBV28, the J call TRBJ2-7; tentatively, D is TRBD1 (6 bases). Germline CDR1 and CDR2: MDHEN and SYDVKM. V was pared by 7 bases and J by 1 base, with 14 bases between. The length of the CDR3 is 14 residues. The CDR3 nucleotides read TGTGCCAGCAACCCTCGACAGGTATCCTACGAGCAGTACTTC. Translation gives CASNPRQVSYEQYF.

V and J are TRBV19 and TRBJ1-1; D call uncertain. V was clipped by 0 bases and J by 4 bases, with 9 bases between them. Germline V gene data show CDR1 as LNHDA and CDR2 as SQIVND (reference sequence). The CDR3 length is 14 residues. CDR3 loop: CASSIDEGATEAFF. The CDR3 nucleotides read TGTGCCAGTAGTATAGATGAGGGCGCCACTGAAGCTTTCTTT.

Here the CDR3 reads CASSFARTGGEAFF. In nucleotides, the CDR3 is TGTGCCAGCAGCTTCGCAAGGACAGGGGGTGAAGCTTTCTTT. V usage is TRBV5-4 and J usage is TRBJ1-1, with 10 bases that match TRBD1. CDR1 and CDR2 from the germline V gene are SGHNT and YYREEE (reference sequence). The CDR3 has 14 residues. V trimming: 2 bases; J trimming: 7 bases; junction bases outside the gene matches: 5.

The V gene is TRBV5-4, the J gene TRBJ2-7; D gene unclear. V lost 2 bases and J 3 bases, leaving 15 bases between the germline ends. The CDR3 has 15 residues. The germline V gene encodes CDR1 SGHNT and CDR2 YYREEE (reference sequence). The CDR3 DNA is TGTGCCAGCAGCTTATCAGCAGCGAATAGCTACGAGCAGTACTTC. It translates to CASSLSAANSYEQYF.

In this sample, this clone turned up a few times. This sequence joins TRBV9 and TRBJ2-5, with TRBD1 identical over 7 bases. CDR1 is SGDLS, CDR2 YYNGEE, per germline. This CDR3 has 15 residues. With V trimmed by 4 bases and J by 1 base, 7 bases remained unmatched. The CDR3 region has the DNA TGTGCCAGCAGCTACCAACAGGGGTTCCAAGAGACCCAGTACTTC. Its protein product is CASSYQQGFQETQYF.

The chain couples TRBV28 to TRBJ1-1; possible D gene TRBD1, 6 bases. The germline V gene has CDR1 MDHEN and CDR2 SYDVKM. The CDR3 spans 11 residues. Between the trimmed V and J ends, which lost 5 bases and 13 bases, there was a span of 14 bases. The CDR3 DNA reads TGTGCCAGCAGTCCCCAGGGGAAAGGTTTCTTT. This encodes CASSPQGKGFF.

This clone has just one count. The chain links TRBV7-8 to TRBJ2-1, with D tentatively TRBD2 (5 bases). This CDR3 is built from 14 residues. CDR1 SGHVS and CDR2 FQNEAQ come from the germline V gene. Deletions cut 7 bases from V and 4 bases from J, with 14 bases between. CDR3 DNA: TGTGCCAGCACCAGGAGGAATGGGTACAATGAGCAGTTCTTC. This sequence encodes CASTRRNGYNEQFF.